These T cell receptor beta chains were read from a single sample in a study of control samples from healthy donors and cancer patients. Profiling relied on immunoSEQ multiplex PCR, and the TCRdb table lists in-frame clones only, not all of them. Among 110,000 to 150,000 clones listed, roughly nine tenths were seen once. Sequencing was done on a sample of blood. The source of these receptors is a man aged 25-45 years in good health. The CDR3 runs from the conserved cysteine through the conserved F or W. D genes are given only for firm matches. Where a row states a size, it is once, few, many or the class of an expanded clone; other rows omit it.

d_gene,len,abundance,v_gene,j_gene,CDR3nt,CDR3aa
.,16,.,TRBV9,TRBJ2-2,TGTGCCAGCAGCGTTTCCTCTCCGTCCGCTTTGGGGGAGCTGTTTTTT,CASSVSSPSALGELFF
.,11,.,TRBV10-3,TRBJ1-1,TGTGCCATCAAGGGGGGCACTGAAGCTTTCTTT,CAIKGGTEAFF
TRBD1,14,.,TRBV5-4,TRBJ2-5,TGTGCCAGCAGCCTGGGGACAGAGCAAGAGACCCAGTACTTC,CASSLGTEQETQYF
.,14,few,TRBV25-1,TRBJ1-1,TGTGCCAGCAGCTCCCCGAGCGGTGGGACTGAAGCTTTCTTT,CASSSPSGGTEAFF
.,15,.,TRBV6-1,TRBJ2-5,TGTGCCAGCAGTGAAGCCGGGGACCAACAAGAGACCCAGTACTTC,CASSEAGDQQETQYF
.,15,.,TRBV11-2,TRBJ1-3,TGTGCCAGCAGCTTAGGCTACAGCTCTGGAAACACCATATATTTT,CASSLGYSSGNTIYF
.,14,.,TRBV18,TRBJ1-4,TGTGCCAGCTCACCAGTTGGGGGTAATGAAAAACTGTTTTTT,CASSPVGGNEKLFF
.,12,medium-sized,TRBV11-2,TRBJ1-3,TGTGCCAGCAGCTTGGATGGAAACACCATATATTTT,CASSLDGNTIYF
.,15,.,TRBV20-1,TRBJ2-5,TGCAGTGCTAGTCAGGGGGGCGGGAGTACAGAGACCCAGTACTTC,CSASQGGGSTETQYF
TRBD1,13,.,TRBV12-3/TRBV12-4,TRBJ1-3,TGTGCCAGCAGAAGACAGGGGGGAAACACCATATATTTT,CASRRQGGNTIYF
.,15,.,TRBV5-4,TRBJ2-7,TGTGCCAGCAGCTTGGTACCAGGGTACTTCTACGAGCAGTACTTC,CASSLVPGYFYEQYF
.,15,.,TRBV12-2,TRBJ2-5,TGTGCAAGTCGCCGGGCTCTAGCGGTTCAAGAGACCCAGTACTTC,CASRRALAVQETQYF
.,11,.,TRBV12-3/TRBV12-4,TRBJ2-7,TGTGCCAGCGGGGAGTCCTACGAGCAGTACTTC,CASGESYEQYF
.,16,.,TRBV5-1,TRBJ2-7,TGCGCCAGCAGCCACGGTAGCGGTGGGCAACCGTACGAGCAGTACTTC,CASSHGSGGQPYEQYF
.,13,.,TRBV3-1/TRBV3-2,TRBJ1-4,TGTGCCAGCAGCCTACGAGCTAATGAAAAACTGTTTTTT,CASSLRANEKLFF